The TCR beta chain described here comes from a study of cytomegalovirus exposure and HLA in healthy donors (dated by TCRdb to between 2016 and 2019). For the wider study: The roughly 670 repertoires of the first cohort and the 110 or so validation repertoires were produced on the same platform, according to a later analysis. The aim of the study was to test whether cataloging public T cell receptors could identify signatures of past pathogen exposure. To predict cytomegalovirus infection status, the study combined high-throughput TCR immunosequencing, statistical association of individual TCRs with disease status, and machine learning. A separate validation cohort of some 130 different subjects was used in addition to the approximately 670-subject first cohort. Study-wide findings and limitations: In a later analysis, TCRs clustered in the first cohort were found to also tend to co-occur in the roughly 130 validation repertoires, with approximately 93% of cluster scores above 0. Three of the identified cytomegalovirus-associated TCR beta chains were confirmed in vitro to be specific for cytomegalovirus antigens. Across donors, most TCR sequences were observed very rarely, whereas some public TCRs were present in many individuals. The study listed 150 to 200 TCR beta chains as associated with cytomegalovirus. All 120 or so repertoires were used to score co-occurrence in the validation cohort in a later analysis, because that analysis had no HLA typing for the cohort. Cytomegalovirus status was reported to be diagnosed by the classifier with high specificity and sensitivity in both the original and validation cohorts. It was suggested by the authors that the approach could potentially be generalized to other disease states and immunological phenotypes.

The donors belonged to the validation cohort of 90 to 150 subjects, which was separate from the 666-subject first cohort. Reading the germline V gene (reference sequence) gives CDR1 LNHDA and CDR2 SQIVND. There are 13 amino acids in the CDR3, from cysteine to phenylalanine inclusive. Only the CDR3 DNA stays, 39 bases, in frame from base 1. Trimming at the junction amounts to 4 bases on V and 12 bases on J, and the germline ends lie 18 bases apart. Points on this clone: Its antigen is still unknown. There are no base qualities to consult, and no much larger clone falls within one base.

Library generation was performed with the immunoSEQ multiplex PCR assay. As for the original processing: A statistical classification framework was developed to diagnose cytomegalovirus status using the catalog of TCR beta chain sequences. TCRdb carries this immuneACCESS record with in-frame sequences only. Its versions omit some clonotypes, under half of them owing to an unresolved V gene in the studies checked, with the rest unexplained. Clone size and the V and J calls come from that table; the DNA yielded D and trimming. Present in this sample are around 150,000 clones, around 90% of which were seen just once. Around 8% of the sample lies in the top ten.

Sequencing was done on a sample of PBMCs. The chain employs TRBV19 and TRBJ1-2; the best D guess is TRBD1, with 6 bases matching. The clonotype comes from a woman aged 18-29 years in good health and CMV-seropositive. The DNA sequence follows: TGTGCCAGTAGTACCACGCCCCCCAGGGGTAACACCTTC. Its product reads: CASSTTPPRGNTF.